This entry lists 4 T cell receptor beta chains sequenced from one sample in a study of OX40 agonist ivuxolimab in advanced cancers. The table came from immunoSEQ multiplex PCR; TCRdb's copy has only in-frame clones and leaves some out. The data hold around 56,000 clones, with approximately 86% observed a single time. Sequencing used CD4+ or CD8+ T cells sorted from blood, obtained in a trial of the OX40 agonist ivuxolimab. The receptors were gathered from an adult with an advanced solid tumor such as melanoma, head and neck, liver or kidney cancer.

V gene TRBV7-2 combines with J gene TRBJ1-2; D gene unclear. Germline assignment: CDR1 SGHTA and CDR2 FQGNSA. This CDR3 spans 15 amino acids. V shed 3 bases and J shed 6 bases, with 17 bases lying between them. CDR3 nucleotide sequence: TGTGCCAGCAGCTTTTCCTATCACAGTGGGGATGGCTACACCTTC. This sequence encodes CASSFSYHSGDGYTF.

V gene TRBV19 combines with J gene TRBJ1-2; no firm D call. The CDR3 has 15 amino acids. The V end lost 1 base, the J end lost 0 bases, and 9 bases lay between the germline ends. Germline V CDR1 and CDR2: LNHDA, SQIVND (reference sequence). The CDR3 spells CASSIGSGANYGYTF. CDR3 bases: TGTGCCAGTAGTATAGGGTCAGGAGCTAACTATGGCTACACCTTC.

The table lists this clone with a count of one. J is TRBJ2-1 and V is TRBV14; 9 bases fit TRBD2. Germline V gene sequence: CDR1 SGHDN, CDR2 FVKESK. This CDR3 spans 24 amino acids. J was trimmed by 1 base and V by 0 bases; bases with no gene match: 25. DNA for the CDR3: TGTGCCAGCAGCCAAGATTTCTGGGGGGCCGGTCCTGAACTTAGCGGGAGTTCCTACAATGAGCAGTTCTTC. It yields the protein CASSQDFWGAGPELSGSSYNEQFF.

This clone was detected only once. The rearrangement uses TRBV9 and TRBJ1-6, with 7 bases that match TRBD1. This CDR3 has 14 residues. Germline trimming cut 4 bases from V and 6 bases from J; bases unmatched to any gene: 4. The germline CDR1 and CDR2 sequences are SGDLS and YYNGEE. The DNA of the CDR3 is TGTGCCAGCAGCCGCCGACAGGGTAATTCACCCCTCCACTTT. Amino acids: CASSRRQGNSPLHF.